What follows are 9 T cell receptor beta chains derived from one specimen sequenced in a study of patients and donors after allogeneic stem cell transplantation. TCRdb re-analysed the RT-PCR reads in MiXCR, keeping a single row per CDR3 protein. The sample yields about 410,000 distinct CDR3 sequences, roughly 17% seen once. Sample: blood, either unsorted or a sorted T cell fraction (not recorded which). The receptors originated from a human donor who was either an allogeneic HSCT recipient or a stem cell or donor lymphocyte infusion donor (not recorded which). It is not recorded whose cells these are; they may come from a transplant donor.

In DNA, the CDR3 is TGTGCCAGCAGCTTATCCACTCAACCAAACACTGAAGCTTTCTTT. It translates to CASSLSTQPNTEAFF. V is TRBV7-3 and J is TRBJ1-1; unclear D gene. V dropped 2 bases and J dropped 2 bases, with 12 bases sitting between them. The CDR3 has 15 residues. The germline V gene has CDR1 SGHTA and CDR2 FQGTGA.

CDR3 nucleotides: TGCAGTGCTAGAGGCCCTACAGGGGGCCACGAGCAGTACTTC. Its translation is CSARGPTGGHEQYF. V usage is TRBV20-1 and J usage is TRBJ2-7, with 9 bases lining up with TRBD1. Germline CDR1 reads DFQATT; CDR2 reads SNEGSKA (reference sequence). Germline trimming cut 1 base from V and 5 bases from J; bases unmatched to any gene: 6. The CDR3 has 14 residues.

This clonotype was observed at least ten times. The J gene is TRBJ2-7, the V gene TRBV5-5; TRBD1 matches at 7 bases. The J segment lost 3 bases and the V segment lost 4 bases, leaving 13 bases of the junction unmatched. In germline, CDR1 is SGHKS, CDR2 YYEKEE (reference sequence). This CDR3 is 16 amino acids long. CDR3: CASSEAPGTDLYEQYF. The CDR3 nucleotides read TGTGCCAGCAGCGAAGCCCCAGGGACAGATCTCTACGAGCAGTACTTC.

CDR3 region: CASSFGPTEAFF. In DNA form, the CDR3 reads TGCGCCAGCAGCTTCGGACCCACTGAAGCTTTCTTT. This rearrangement joins TRBV5-1 to TRBJ1-1; no clear D gene. This CDR3 region has 12 residues. V was shortened by 2 bases and J by 4 bases, with 6 bases between the two germline ends. Germline CDR1 SGHRS, CDR2 YFSETQ.

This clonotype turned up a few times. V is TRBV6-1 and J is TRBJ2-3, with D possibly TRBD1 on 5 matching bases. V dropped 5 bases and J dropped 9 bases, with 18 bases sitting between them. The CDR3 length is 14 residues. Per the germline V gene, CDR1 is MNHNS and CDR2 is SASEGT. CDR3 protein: CASSQGAGLGTQYF. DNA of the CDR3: TGTGCCAGCAGTCAAGGGGCAGGGCTGGGCACGCAGTATTTT.

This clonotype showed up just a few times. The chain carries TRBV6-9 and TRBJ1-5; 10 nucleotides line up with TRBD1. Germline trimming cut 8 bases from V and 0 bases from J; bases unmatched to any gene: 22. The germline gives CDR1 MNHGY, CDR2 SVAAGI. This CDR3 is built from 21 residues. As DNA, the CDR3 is TGTGCCAGCGGAGAAGGGACAGGGGTCGATAACCCTGGTTATAGCAATCAGCCCCAGCATTTT. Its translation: CASGEGTGVDNPGYSNQPQHF.

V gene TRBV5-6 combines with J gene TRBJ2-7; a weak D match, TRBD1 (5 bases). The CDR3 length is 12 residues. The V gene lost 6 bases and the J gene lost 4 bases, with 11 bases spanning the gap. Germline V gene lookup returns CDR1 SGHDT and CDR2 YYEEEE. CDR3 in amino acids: CASTNRLYEQYF. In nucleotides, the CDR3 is TGTGCCAGCACGAACAGGTTGTACGAGCAGTACTTC. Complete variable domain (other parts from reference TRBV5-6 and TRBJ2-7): DAGVTQSPTHLIKTRGQQVTLRCSPKSGHDTVSWYQQALGQGPQFIFQYYEEEERQRGNFPDRFSGHQFPNYSSELNVNALLLGDSALYLCASTNRLYEQYFGPGTRLTVT.

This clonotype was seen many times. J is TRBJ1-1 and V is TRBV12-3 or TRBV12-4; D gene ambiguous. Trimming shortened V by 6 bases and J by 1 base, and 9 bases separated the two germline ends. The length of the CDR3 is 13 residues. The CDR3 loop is CASSLVSNTEAFF. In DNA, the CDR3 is TGTGCCAGCAGCCTGGTCTCGAACACTGAAGCTTTCTTT.

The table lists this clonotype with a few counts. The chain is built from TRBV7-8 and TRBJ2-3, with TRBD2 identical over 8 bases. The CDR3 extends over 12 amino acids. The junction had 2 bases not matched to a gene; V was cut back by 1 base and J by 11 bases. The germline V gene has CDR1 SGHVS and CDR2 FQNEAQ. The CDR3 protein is CASSLGLAGQYF. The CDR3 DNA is TGTGCCAGCAGCTTAGGGCTAGCGGGGCAGTATTTT.